This TCR beta chain was documented in a study of early T cells in non-severe SARS-CoV-2 infection. Study results and caveats: The matching step, a VDJdb search, favored anti-spike CD8 responses and missed private and CD4 specificities.

V lost 7 bases and J 1 base, leaving 15 bases between the germline ends. CDR3 length: 15 amino acids. This clonotype was counted at least ten times. The antigen remains unidentified. TCRdb independently ran MiXCR on the 5' RACE reads; one entry per CDR3 protein. The table has tens of thousands of distinct CDR3 sequences, about 9% seen once. The sequence was collected from an adult who was a healthcare worker with PCR-confirmed SARS-CoV-2 infection or an uninfected control (not recorded which). The V and J genes are TRBV12-3 or TRBV12-4 and TRBJ2-3, with TRBD1 as a possible D gene (6 bases). The sequenced sample was whole blood. CDR3 DNA sequence: TGTGCCAGCACCCCCTTTGAGGGGGGCACAGATACGCAGTATTTT. Protein sequence: CASTPFEGGTDTQYF.